This entry lists 30 T cell receptor beta chains sequenced from one sample in a study of human CD4 T cells and Enterobacteriaceae. The memory gate held CD4+ cells that were not CD45RA+CCR7+CD95- naive cells, over 95% pure. Here immunoSEQ multiplex PCR was the method, and the copy in TCRdb shows in-frame clones only, minus some. The table has about 27,000 clones, 80% to 90% seen once. What was sequenced was memory CD4+ T cells from blood. These receptors came from a human donor in good health.

The rearrangement joins TRBV30 to TRBJ1-3; D gene uncertain. Germline CDR1 and CDR2: GTSNPN and SVGIG (reference sequence). The V end was cut by 0 bases, the J end by 0 bases, with 9 bases between. The CDR3 sequence is 15 residues long. CDR3 sequence reads: CAWSVARSSGNTIYF. In DNA, the CDR3 is TGTGCCTGGAGTGTAGCCCGGTCCTCTGGAAACACCATATATTTT.

The chain recombines TRBV15 with TRBJ2-7; D unclear. Trimming removed 0 bases from V and 5 bases from J, with 8 bases in between. Germline values: CDR1 LNHNV, CDR2 YYDKDF (reference sequence). The CDR3 has 13 residues. The CDR3, as DNA: TGTGCCACCAGCAGAGATCTTCAGGACGAGCAGTACTTC. Translating gives CATSRDLQDEQYF.

The chain recombines TRBV10-2 with TRBJ2-2, with TRBD1 matching over 10 bases. The length of the CDR3 is 20 residues. V was pared by 3 bases and J by 3 bases, with 16 bases of the junction left unmatched. Germline loops: CDR1 WSHSY, CDR2 SAAADI. Here the CDR3 DNA reads TGCGCCAGCAGTGATCGGTTTTTCGTTTTGGGGACAGGGGACACCGGGGAGCTGTTTTTT. This codes for CASSDRFFVLGTGDTGELFF.

The chain links TRBV5-4 to TRBJ1-1; D not certain. Between the trimmed V and J ends, which lost 7 bases and 4 bases, there was a span of 8 bases. This CDR3 region has 11 residues. Germline CDR1 and CDR2: SGHNT and YYREEE (reference sequence). CDR3 in DNA: TGTGCCAGCGAGAGCCTCACTGAAGCTTTCTTT. It is translated as CASESLTEAFF.

This chain connects TRBV18 to TRBJ2-1; D perhaps matches TRBD1 (5 bases). V was pared by 3 bases and J by 7 bases, with 16 bases between. This CDR3 spans 15 amino acids. Germline CDR1 and CDR2: KGHSH and LQKENI. The CDR3 reads CASSPLVREKNEQFF. In nucleotides, the CDR3 is TGTGCCAGCTCACCCCTGGTCAGGGAAAAGAATGAGCAGTTCTTC. The full variable domain, completed using reference TRBV18 and TRBJ2-1, is NAGVMQNPRHLVRRRGQEARLRCSPMKGHSHVYWYRQLPEEGLKFMVYLQKENIIDESGMPKERFSAEFPKEGPSILRIQQVVRGDSAAYFCASSPLVREKNEQFFGPGTRLTVL.

The gene calls are TRBV5-5 and TRBJ2-7; either TRBD1 or TRBD2 may fit D (5 bases each). The germline V gene has CDR1 SGHKS and CDR2 YYEKEE (reference sequence). The V gene lost 6 bases and the J gene lost 9 bases, with 22 bases spanning the gap. The CDR3 is 14 amino acids. Here the CDR3 DNA reads TGTGCCAGCACCGTCGAGAGGGGAGTGGTTGGGCAGTACTTC. It specifies CASTVERGVVGQYF. Using reference TRBV5-5 and TRBJ2-7 for the parts outside the CDR3, the full variable domain is DAGVTQSPTHLIKTRGQQVTLRCSPISGHKSVSWYQQVLGQGPQFIFQYYEKEERGRGNFPDRFSARQFPNYSSELNVNALLLGDSALYLCASTVERGVVGQYFGPGTRLTVT.

J is TRBJ1-3 and V is TRBV5-4; no clear D gene. The CDR3 contains 14 residues. Per germline, CDR1 SGHNT and CDR2 YYREEE (reference sequence). Trimming left V 1 base short and J 2 bases short, with 7 bases between. The CDR3 nucleotides read TGTGCCAGCAGCTTGTGGGGAACTGGAAACACCATATATTTT. Its protein product is CASSLWGTGNTIYF.

The V and J genes are TRBV4-1 and TRBJ2-1; the match to TRBD2 covers 7 bases. The V gene's germline CDR1 is MGHRA and CDR2 YSYEKL. With V trimmed by 6 bases and J by 9 bases, 11 bases remained unmatched. This CDR3 comprises 14 residues. CDR3 coding DNA: TGCGCCAGCAGGCATCAAGGTACTAGCGCTGAGCAGTTCTTC. Amino acid sequence: CASRHQGTSAEQFF.

The rearrangement joins TRBV5-6 to TRBJ2-7; 9 positions match TRBD2. The CDR3 loop spans 15 amino acids. V shed 5 bases and J 0 bases; nucleotides not matched to a gene: 6. From germline, CDR1 is SGHDT and CDR2 YYEEEE. CDR3 DNA: TGTGCCAGCAGTCCCGGACTAGCGCCCTCCTACGAGCAGTACTTC. Amino acids: CASSPGLAPSYEQYF.

This clone was counted between two and nine times. The chain uses TRBV9 and TRBJ2-1, with TRBD2 as a possible D gene (5 bases). Germline V gene lookup returns CDR1 SGDLS and CDR2 YYNGEE. The CDR3 length is 15 residues. The germline V and J ends were trimmed by 4 bases and 1 base, with 12 bases remaining between them. Written as DNA, the CDR3 is TGTGCCAGCAGCCCAAGCGGTGGATCCTACAATGAGCAGTTCTTC. Translation: CASSPSGGSYNEQFF.

The rearrangement joins TRBV5-4 to TRBJ2-7; D gene uncertain. CDR1 is SGHNT, CDR2 YYREEE, per germline (reference sequence). The length of the CDR3 is 13 residues. The V end lost 0 bases, the J end lost 3 bases, and 7 bases lay between the germline ends. CDR3 in amino acids: CASSLEGNYEQYF. CDR3 DNA sequence: TGTGCCAGCAGCTTGGAGGGTAACTACGAGCAGTACTTC. Variable domain in full (rest from reference TRBV5-4 and TRBJ2-7): ETGVTQSPTHLIKTRGQQVTLRCSSQSGHNTVSWYQQALGQGPQFIFQYYREEENGRGNFPPRFSGLQFPNYSSELNVNALELDDSALYLCASSLEGNYEQYFGPGTRLTVT.

The chain joins TRBV18 to TRBJ1-4; TRBD1 aligns across 9 bases. The CDR3 contains 14 residues. J was trimmed by 5 bases and V by 6 bases; bases with no gene match: 4. Germline values: CDR1 KGHSH, CDR2 LQKENI. CDR3 sequence: CASSPGQGNEKLFF. The CDR3 region has the DNA TGTGCCAGCTCCCCGGGACAGGGAAATGAAAAACTGTTTTTT.

J is TRBJ1-5 and V is TRBV6-1, with 9 bases identical to TRBD1. The CDR3 extends over 14 amino acids. The V and J ends lost 7 bases and 4 bases, in that order; junction bases with no gene match: 5. The germline V gene encodes CDR1 MNHNS and CDR2 SASEGT. The CDR3 region is CASITGTGNQPQHF. The CDR3 nucleotides read TGTGCCAGCATTACCGGGACAGGGAATCAGCCCCAGCATTTT.

The gene calls are TRBV4-1 and TRBJ1-4; tentatively, D is TRBD1 (6 bases). V was clipped by 2 bases and J by 7 bases, with 14 bases between them. The CDR3 extends over 15 amino acids. Germline V CDR1 and CDR2: MGHRA, YSYEKL. The CDR3 region has the DNA TGCGCCAGCAGCCAAACAGGGTTAAAGGGTGAAAAACTGTTTTTT. It codes for CASSQTGLKGEKLFF.

The rearrangement uses TRBV15 and TRBJ2-2, with 14 bases aligning to TRBD2. This CDR3 spans 17 amino acids. Germline loops: CDR1 LNHNV, CDR2 YYDKDF (reference sequence). Germline trimming cut 5 bases from V and 3 bases from J; bases unmatched to any gene: 5. As DNA, the CDR3 is TGTGCCACCAGCTCCCCGGGACTAGCGGGAGACACCGGGGAGCTGTTTTTT. Protein product: CATSSPGLAGDTGELFF.

This clone was detected a few times. V and J are TRBV5-1 and TRBJ2-5, with TRBD2 identical over 7 bases. J lost 2 bases, V lost 3 bases, and 4 bases had no gene match. This CDR3 has 14 amino acids. CDR1 and CDR2 from the germline V gene are SGHRS and YFSETQ. The CDR3 sequence: CASSWVGLQETQYF. The DNA of the CDR3 is TGCGCCAGCAGCTGGGTGGGACTACAAGAGACCCAGTACTTC.

V is TRBV10-3 and J is TRBJ1-5; TRBD1 matches 8 bases. The CDR3 consists of 15 residues. Losses at the gene ends were 6 bases for V and 2 bases for J; bases not matched to a gene: 6. Germline assignment: CDR1 ENHRY and CDR2 SYGVKD. CDR3 coding DNA: TGTGCCATCAGGGTGGACAGGGCGGGCAATCAGCCCCAGCATTTT. Its translation: CAIRVDRAGNQPQHF.

The chain employs TRBV18 and TRBJ1-6; TRBD1 matches at 9 bases. With V trimmed by 8 bases and J by 9 bases, 14 bases remained unmatched. The CDR3 contains 16 residues. Looked up from germline, CDR1 is KGHSH and CDR2 is LQKENI. The CDR3 region is CASSRDRAGSGSPLHF. In DNA form, the CDR3 reads TGTGCCAGCAGCCGGGACAGGGCCGGCTCGGGTTCACCCCTCCACTTT.

The chain uses TRBV19 and TRBJ1-2; TRBD1 matches at 8 bases. The junction had 4 bases not matched to a gene; V was cut back by 9 bases and J by 4 bases. The CDR3 is made up of 12 amino acids. Germline assignment: CDR1 LNHDA and CDR2 SQIVND (reference sequence). Here the CDR3 reads CASRDRRYGYTF. In DNA, the CDR3 is TGTGCCAGCCGGGACAGGCGCTATGGCTACACCTTC.

This clone was observed a handful of times. V is TRBV30 and J is TRBJ1-2; 9 bases fit TRBD1. The V gene end was trimmed by 3 bases and the J gene end by 13 bases; junction bases not matched to a gene: 24. Germline CDR1 and CDR2: GTSNPN and SVGIG (reference sequence). This CDR3 region has 17 residues. This CDR3 is CAWRPPGQGSWGTKATF. The CDR3 coding sequence is TGTGCCTGGAGACCCCCGGGACAGGGATCTTGGGGAACTAAGGCCACCTTC.

The rearrangement links TRBV6-1 to TRBJ2-7; D uncertain. Germline CDR1 MNHNS, CDR2 SASEGT. The CDR3 runs 13 residues. Trimming left V 0 bases short and J 4 bases short, with 7 bases between. CDR3 coding DNA: TGTGCCAGCAGTGAAGCAGGCGTTTACGAGCAGTACTTC. Protein: CASSEAGVYEQYF.

This clone appeared a few times. J is TRBJ2-5 and V is TRBV14, with D hard to call. The CDR3 is 13 residues long. Trimming pared 0 bases from V and 6 bases from J, leaving 8 bases between. Per germline, CDR1 SGHDN and CDR2 FVKESK. The CDR3 reads CASSQDILKTQYF. The DNA of the CDR3 is TGTGCCAGCAGCCAAGATATTCTGAAGACCCAGTACTTC.

This sequence joins TRBV4-1 and TRBJ2-2; D is tentatively TRBD1 or TRBD2 (5 bases each). This CDR3 comprises 18 residues. Deletions cut 1 base from V and 3 bases from J, with 18 bases between. CDR1 and CDR2 (germline): MGHRA, YSYEKL. The CDR3 loop is CASSQAAGRAKDTGELFF. As DNA, the CDR3 is TGCGCCAGCAGCCAAGCCGCGGGCAGGGCCAAGGACACCGGGGAGCTGTTTTTT.

The genes are TRBV6-5 and TRBJ1-6; perhaps TRBD1 as D (5 bases). V shed 2 bases and J shed 11 bases, with 16 bases lying between them. The CDR3 extends over 15 amino acids. CDR1 is MNHEY and CDR2 is SVGAGI in the germline V gene. The CDR3 bases are TGTGCCAGCAGTTACGGGCGGGCCGCGGGGCCACCCCTCCACTTT. Translated, it gives CASSYGRAAGPPLHF.

The V and J genes are TRBV28 and TRBJ1-1; D gene uncertain. The V end lost 6 bases, the J end lost 1 base, and 24 bases lay between the germline ends. The germline V gene has CDR1 MDHEN and CDR2 SYDVKM. CDR3 length: 18 residues. The CDR3 spells CASSSARQGGKRNTEAFF. The DNA for the CDR3 is TGTGCCAGCAGCTCCGCGCGTCAAGGCGGGAAGAGGAACACTGAAGCTTTCTTT.

The chain couples TRBV11-3 to TRBJ2-1; 7 bases fit TRBD2. V was clipped by 6 bases and J by 2 bases; unmatched bases: 7. This CDR3 comprises 15 residues. Germline V gene lookup returns CDR1 SGHNT and CDR2 YENEEA. The CDR3 DNA follows: TGTGCCAGCAGTTCTGGGAGGGGAGCCTACAATGAGCAGTTCTTC. Translation: CASSSGRGAYNEQFF.

The gene calls are TRBV4-1 and TRBJ1-4; TRBD1 matches 9 bases. Trimming removed 5 bases from V and 8 bases from J; junction bases left unmatched: 6. Per the germline V gene, CDR1 is MGHRA and CDR2 is YSYEKL. The CDR3 contains 14 residues. CDR3: CASSWDREKEKLFF. The CDR3 DNA reads as TGCGCCAGCAGCTGGGACAGGGAGAAGGAAAAACTGTTTTTT.

The V and J genes are TRBV28 and TRBJ1-2, with D maybe TRBD1 (6 bases). The germline V and J ends were trimmed by 5 bases and 6 bases, with 19 bases remaining between them. Per the germline V gene, CDR1 is MDHEN and CDR2 is SYDVKM. The CDR3 consists of 15 residues. The CDR3: CASSTGAGGANGYTF. DNA for the CDR3: TGTGCCAGCAGTACCGGCGCGGGGGGCGCTAATGGCTACACCTTC.

This clone was seen more than once but under ten times. The chain uses TRBV6-1 and TRBJ2-5; 10 bases fit TRBD2. The CDR3 runs 16 residues. V lost 3 bases to trimming and J lost 3 bases; unmatched junction nucleotides: 7. CDR1 and CDR2 from the germline V gene are MNHNS and SASEGT. CDR3 nucleotides: TGTGCCAGCAGTGACCCGGGACTAGCGTTAAAAGAGACCCAGTACTTC. It is translated as CASSDPGLALKETQYF.

The V call is TRBV5-1, the J call TRBJ2-1; D not certain. There are 17 residues in the CDR3. With 1 base removed from V and 0 bases from J, the gap between germline ends came to 14 bases. Germline CDR1 reads SGHRS; CDR2 reads YFSETQ. CDR3 bases: TGCGCCAGCAGCTTGCCCTCGGGCCCCCCCTCCTACAATGAGCAGTTCTTC. It specifies CASSLPSGPPSYNEQFF.